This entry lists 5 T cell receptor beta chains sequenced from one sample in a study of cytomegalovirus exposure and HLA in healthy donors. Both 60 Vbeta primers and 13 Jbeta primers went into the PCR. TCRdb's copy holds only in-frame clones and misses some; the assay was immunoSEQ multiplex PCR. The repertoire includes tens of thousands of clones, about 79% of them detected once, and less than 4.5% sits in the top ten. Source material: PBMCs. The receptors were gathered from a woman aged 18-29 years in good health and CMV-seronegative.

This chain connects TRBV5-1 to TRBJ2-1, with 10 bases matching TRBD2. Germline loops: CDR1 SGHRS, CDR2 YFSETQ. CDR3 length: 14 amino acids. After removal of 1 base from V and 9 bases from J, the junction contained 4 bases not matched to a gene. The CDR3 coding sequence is TGCGCCAGCAGCTTGAATTTAGCGGGAGGTGAGCAGTTCTTC. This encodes CASSLNLAGGEQFF.

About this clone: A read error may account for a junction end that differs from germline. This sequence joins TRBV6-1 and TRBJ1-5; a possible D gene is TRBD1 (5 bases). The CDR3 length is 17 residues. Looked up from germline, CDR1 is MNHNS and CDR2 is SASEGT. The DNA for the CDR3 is TGTGCCAGCAGTGGGGGCTCGGTGGGGAATAGCAATCAGCCCCAGAATTTT. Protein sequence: CASSGGSVGNSNQPQNF.

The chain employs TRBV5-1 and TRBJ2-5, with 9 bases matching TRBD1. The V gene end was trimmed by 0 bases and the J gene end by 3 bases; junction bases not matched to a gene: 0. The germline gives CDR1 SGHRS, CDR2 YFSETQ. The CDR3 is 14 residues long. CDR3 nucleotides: TGCGCCAGCAGCTTGGGGACAGGGGAAGAGACCCAGTACTTC. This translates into CASSLGTGEETQYF.

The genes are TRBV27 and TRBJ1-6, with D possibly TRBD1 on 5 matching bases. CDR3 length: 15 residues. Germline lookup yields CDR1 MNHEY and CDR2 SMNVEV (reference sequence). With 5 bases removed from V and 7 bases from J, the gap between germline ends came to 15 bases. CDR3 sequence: CASSPGTGANSPLHF. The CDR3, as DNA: TGTGCCAGCAGTCCGGGCACAGGAGCCAATTCACCCCTCCACTTT.

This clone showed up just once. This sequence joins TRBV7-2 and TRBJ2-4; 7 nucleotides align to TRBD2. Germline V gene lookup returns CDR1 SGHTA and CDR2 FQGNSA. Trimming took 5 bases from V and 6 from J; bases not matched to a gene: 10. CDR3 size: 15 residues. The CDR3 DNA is TGTGCCAGCAGCCTGGAATCGACTAGCAGAAACATTCAGTACTTC. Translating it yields CASSLESTSRNIQYF. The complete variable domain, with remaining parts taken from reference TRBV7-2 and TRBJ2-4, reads GAGVSQSPSNKVTEKGKDVELRCDPISGHTALYWYRQSLGQGLEFLIYFQGNSAPDKSGLPSDRFSAERTGGSVSTLTIQRTQQEDSAVYLCASSLESTSRNIQYFGAGTRLSVL.